This T cell receptor beta chain appears in the sequencing data of a study of glioma-infiltrating T cells after dendritic cell vaccination. About the study: The vaccine used monocyte-derived dendritic cells pulsed overnight with autologous tumor lysate. Whole-study results and caveats: Complete blood and tumor specimen sets were limited to few patients.

The table came from immunoSEQ multiplex PCR; TCRdb's copy has only in-frame clones and leaves some out. The sample includes around 87,000 clones, over 80% of them seen just once. A note on this clone: Its antigen is unidentified.

Documented time point: after dendritic cell vaccination, including at tumor progression/relapse. Only patients with spare fresh-frozen tumor and over two years of follow-up were included. No glioblastoma patient carried an isocitrate dehydrogenase mutation. CDR1 and CDR2 (germline): SEHNR, FQNEAQ (reference sequence). With V trimmed by 5 bases and J by 12 bases, 7 bases remained unmatched. The CDR3 is 12 amino acids. The material was blood, obtained after dendritic cell vaccination. The sequence was obtained from a human donor with glioblastoma. The chain employs TRBV7-9 and TRBJ2-1, with TRBD1 matching 7 bases. CDR3 bases: TGTGCCAGCAGCATACAGGGGATTGGGCAGTTCTTC. Encoded protein: CASSIQGIGQFF.